The entry below describes one TCR beta chain. The sample originates from a study of blood T cell repertoires in COVID-19. Study information: Samples of COVID-19 (acute and convalescent) were obtained from the United States, Italy and Spain. PBMCs, B-cell-depleted T cells, or T cells provided the cDNA or gDNA that made up the material.

Authors' processing steps: Amplification of reference gene primers was used by the study to estimate nucleated cell counts. The method was immunoSEQ multiplex PCR; TCRdb's version includes in-frame clones alone and lacks a portion of them. V and J calls and clone size are copied from that table; D and trimming were computed from the DNA. The sample consists of about 99,000 clones, almost 90% of them appearing once. This CDR3 contains 16 residues. Trimming removed 2 bases from V and 4 bases from J; junction bases left unmatched: 7. Per germline, CDR1 LGHNA and CDR2 YSLEER. Sequencing used peripheral blood. The sequence was obtained from a human donor in a cohort sampled during active COVID-19. The genes are TRBV4-3 and TRBJ2-3; 9 bases match TRBD1. In DNA, the CDR3 is TGCGCCAGCAGCCAATCTGGACAGGGGAGGGCAGATACGCAGTATTTT. It encodes CASSQSGQGRADTQYF.